One and the same sample provided the 3 T cell receptor beta chains below, sequenced in a study of cytomegalovirus exposure and HLA in healthy donors. Clones were sequenced by immunoSEQ multiplex PCR, and TCRdb holds only the in-frame ones, with some missing. Counted here are over 110,000 clones, 86% occurring once; the ten biggest clones make up roughly 3%. Sample: PBMCs. These receptors were obtained from a man aged 18 to 29 in good health and CMV-seronegative.

The rearrangement joins TRBV10-3 to TRBJ2-2; TRBD2 agrees at 8 bases. The CDR3 length is 13 residues. Germline V gene sequence: CDR1 ENHRY, CDR2 SYGVKD. The trim removed 11 bases at V and 3 bases at J, leaving 5 bases unmatched. This CDR3 is CALLGGDTGELFF. The DNA of the CDR3 is TGTGCCTTGCTCGGGGGGGACACCGGGGAGCTGTTTTTT.

The rearrangement links TRBV2 to TRBJ2-7; no clear D gene. Trimming left V 6 bases short and J 8 bases short, with 11 bases between. The CDR3 runs to 11 residues. Germline V gives CDR1 SNHLY, CDR2 FYNNEI. The CDR3 region has the DNA TGTGCCAGCAGCCCACACGACAAGCAGTACTTC. Translating it yields CASSPHDKQYF. Filled out from reference TRBV2 and TRBJ2-7, the complete variable domain reads EPEVTQTPSHQVTQMGQEVILRCVPISNHLYFYWYRQILGQKVEFLVSFYNNEISEKSEIFDDQFSVERPDGSNFTLKIRSTKLEDSAMYFCASSPHDKQYFGPGTRLTVT.

The chain employs TRBV25-1 and TRBJ1-4, with a weak D call TRBD1 (5 bases). The length of the CDR3 is 15 residues. V lost 9 bases and J lost 8, with 22 bases in between. Germline CDR1 and CDR2: MGHDK and SYGVNS. This CDR3 is CASRGGTGAAEKLFF. For the CDR3, the DNA is TGTGCCAGTAGAGGTGGCACAGGCGCCGCAGAAAAACTGTTTTTT. Complete variable domain (other parts from reference TRBV25-1 and TRBJ1-4): EADIYQTPRYLVIGTGKKITLECSQTMGHDKMYWYQQDPGMELHLIHYSYGVNSTEKGDLSSESTVSRIRTEHFPLTLESARPSHTSQYLCASRGGTGAAEKLFFGSGTQLSVL.